Below are 13 T cell receptor beta chains sequenced from a single sample in a study of T cells in Graves' hyperthyroidism and ophthalmopathy. RNA transcripts were the template for amplifying TCR beta CDR3 regions. Researchers ran a first-round RT-PCR on the TCR CDR3 using the HTBI primer set. Using its own MiXCR run on the multiplex PCR reads, TCRdb lists one record per CDR3 protein. Seen here are fewer than 300,000 distinct CDR3 sequences, about 25% observed once, and the top ten hold roughly a quarter. Sequencing was carried out using blood. These receptors originate from a man aged 40-55 years with Graves' hyperthyroidism that later progressed to Graves' ophthalmopathy.

In its sample, this clonotype was seen a few times. The chain combines TRBV7-3 with TRBJ2-2; 15 nucleotides agree with TRBD2. The V gene end was trimmed by 5 bases and the J gene end by 6 bases; junction bases not matched to a gene: 7. This CDR3 spans 17 amino acids. The germline V gene encodes CDR1 SGHTA and CDR2 FQGTGA. Written as DNA, the CDR3 is TGTGCCAGCAGCCGCCCCCGGACTAGCGGGAGGGCCGGGGAGCTGTTTTTT. The encoded protein is CASSRPRTSGRAGELFF.

Ten or more counts support this clonotype. This chain uses TRBV25-1 with TRBJ2-5; D is unclear. Trimming cost V 4 bases and J 7 bases, with 13 bases left between them. This CDR3 has 13 residues. The V gene's germline CDR1 is MGHDK and CDR2 SYGVNS. CDR3 region: CASSVPPRRTQYF. Here the CDR3 DNA reads TGTGCCAGCAGTGTCCCCCCGAGGCGGACCCAGTACTTC.

The rearrangement links TRBV18 to TRBJ2-1, with D tentatively TRBD1 (5 bases). CDR1 KGHSH and CDR2 LQKENI come from the germline V gene. V was trimmed by 6 bases and J by 6 bases, leaving 12 bases between them. This CDR3 spans 13 amino acids. The CDR3 region has the DNA TGTGCCAGCTCGGCGGACATATTCAATGAGCAGTTCTTC. This sequence encodes CASSADIFNEQFF.

Many counts were recorded for this clonotype. The chain links TRBV18 to TRBJ1-5, with D unresolved. This CDR3 region has 14 residues. Germline V gene lookup returns CDR1 KGHSH and CDR2 LQKENI. Trimming left V 3 bases short and J 5 bases short, with 11 bases between. This CDR3 is CASSPDDGDQPQHF. The CDR3 nucleotides read TGTGCCAGCTCACCGGACGACGGGGATCAGCCCCAGCATTTT.

This clonotype was detected ten times or more. The chain uses TRBV28 and TRBJ1-1; D is ambiguous. Germline V gene data show CDR1 as MDHEN and CDR2 as SYDVKM. CDR3 length equals 13 residues. The ends were cut back, 0 bases at V and 1 base at J, with 3 bases in the middle. Written as DNA, the CDR3 is TGTGCCAGCAGTTTATGGGCGAACACTGAAGCTTTCTTT. Its protein product is CASSLWANTEAFF.

Ten or more counts support this clonotype. This chain uses TRBV9 with TRBJ2-4; D could derive from TRBD1 or TRBD2 (5 bases each). V lost 0 bases and J lost 5, with 9 bases in between. CDR3 length: 14 residues. CDR1 is SGDLS and CDR2 is YYNGEE in the germline V gene. Here the CDR3 reads CASSVGWDQNIQYF. CDR3 nucleotides: TGTGCCAGCAGCGTAGGATGGGACCAAAACATTCAGTACTTC.

This clonotype has a count of ten or more. The J gene is TRBJ2-5, the V gene TRBV28, with TRBD1 identical over 10 bases. Germline V CDR1 and CDR2: MDHEN, SYDVKM. This CDR3 is 15 amino acids long. Unmatched junction bases numbered 4, after V lost 3 bases and J lost 3 bases. CDR3 in DNA: TGTGCCAGCAGTTTGGCGGGACAGGGGAAAGAGACCCAGTACTTC. This gives the protein CASSLAGQGKETQYF.

At least ten counts were recorded for this clonotype. The rearrangement joins TRBV6-5 to TRBJ1-1; no definite D call. This CDR3 is 13 amino acids long. V was clipped by 6 bases and J by 3 bases, with 11 bases between them. Looked up from germline, CDR1 is MNHEY and CDR2 is SVGAGI. CDR3: CASRRERDTEAFF. The CDR3 nucleotides are TGTGCCAGCAGACGTGAGAGGGACACTGAAGCTTTCTTT.

This clonotype has a count of ten or more. The chain couples TRBV11-3 to TRBJ1-1; D gene ambiguous. This CDR3 contains 11 residues. Trimming took 1 base from V and 9 from J, leaving 6 bases between them. The germline V gene has CDR1 SGHNT and CDR2 YENEEA. CDR3 coding DNA: TGTGCCAGCAGCTTAGGCGGCAAAGCTTTCTTT. This gives the protein CASSLGGKAFF.

This clonotype was observed at least ten times. The junction differs from germline at one of its ends, possibly a read error. V is TRBV9 and J is TRBJ2-5; 7 bases fit TRBD2. The CDR3 consists of 15 residues. Germline values: CDR1 SGDLS, CDR2 YYNGEE. The CDR3: CASSGPFGGQETQYF. The CDR3 DNA follows: TGTGCCAGTAGCGGCCCGTTCGGGGGGCAAGAGACCCAGTACTTC.

This clonotype was detected ten times or more. The V and J genes are TRBV10-3 and TRBJ1-2, with a tentative D call TRBD1 (5 bases). There are 14 residues in the CDR3. Germline V CDR1 and CDR2: ENHRY, SYGVKD. Trimming removed 4 bases from V and 0 bases from J, with 9 bases in between. Here the CDR3 reads CAISADTSNYGYTF. The DNA of the CDR3 is TGTGCCATCAGTGCGGACACCTCTAACTATGGCTACACCTTC.

This clonotype came up many times. The chain uses TRBV20-1 and TRBJ1-2; 10 bases agree with TRBD1. V lost 4 bases, J lost 7 bases, and 6 bases stayed unmatched. The CDR3 runs to 13 residues. Germline assignment: CDR1 DFQATT and CDR2 SNEGSKA (reference sequence). CDR3 sequence (DNA): TGCAGTGCTAACTGGGACAGGGGTTTTGGCTACACCTTC. Its protein is CSANWDRGFGYTF.

This clonotype showed up many times. The rearrangement uses TRBV13 and TRBJ2-4, with D maybe TRBD2 (6 bases). The CDR3 has 16 amino acids. The V gene lost 5 bases and the J gene lost 1 base, with 15 bases spanning the gap. Germline V CDR1 and CDR2: PRHDT, FYEKMQ (reference sequence). CDR3 nucleotides: TGTGCCAGCAGCCGCGCCGGGGGAATGGCCAAAAACATTCAGTACTTC. Residues: CASSRAGGMAKNIQYF.